The 25 T cell receptor beta chains presented below share a single source sample, sequenced in a study of T cell repertoires in ileal Crohn's disease. Data came from immunoSEQ multiplex PCR; TCRdb stores just in-frame clones and leaves some out. The sample holds about 8,400 clones; about 84% are singletons and the top ten take roughly 13%. Sequenced material: ileal tissue. The source is an adult with Crohn's disease.

The V gene is TRBV28, the J gene TRBJ2-1, with 11 bases identical to TRBD2. The J segment lost 4 bases and the V segment lost 6 bases, leaving 8 bases of the junction unmatched. The germline V gene encodes CDR1 MDHEN and CDR2 SYDVKM. The CDR3 consists of 16 residues. The CDR3 spells CASRTSGEVGYNEQFF. The DNA for the CDR3 is TGTGCCAGCAGGACTAGCGGGGAGGTGGGGTACAATGAGCAGTTCTTC.

The genes are TRBV4-3 and TRBJ1-2; the D gene is possibly TRBD1 (6 bases). Germline V CDR1 and CDR2: LGHNA, YSLEER. V gave up 1 base and J gave up 8 bases, with 20 bases separating them. The CDR3 length is 16 residues. In DNA, the CDR3 is TGCGCCAGCAGCCAAGTCCTAGGGGGGCTCCCGGGCGGCTACACCTTC. It codes for CASSQVLGGLPGGYTF.

The rearrangement uses TRBV30 and TRBJ2-6, with 10 bases identical to TRBD1. Germline V CDR1 and CDR2: GTSNPN, SVGIG (reference sequence). V was pared by 5 bases and J by 0 bases, with 4 bases of the junction left unmatched. The CDR3 spans 16 residues. The CDR3 nucleotides read TGTGCCTGGGACTGGACAGGGGGCTCTGGGGCCAACGTCCTGACTTTC. It translates to CAWDWTGGSGANVLTF.

The J gene is TRBJ1-3, the V gene TRBV7-9, with D possibly TRBD1 on 5 matching bases. This CDR3 has 17 residues. Germline lookup yields CDR1 SEHNR and CDR2 FQNEAQ (reference sequence). Trimming took off 3 bases at V and 0 bases at J, with 15 bases between the two ends. The DNA of the CDR3 is TGTGCCAGCAGCTTCGGCACCGGACATAGCTCTGGAAACACCATATATTTT. It yields the protein CASSFGTGHSSGNTIYF. Complete variable domain (other parts from reference TRBV7-9 and TRBJ1-3): DTGVSQNPRHKITKRGQNVTFRCDPISEHNRLYWYRQTLGQGPEFLTYFQNEAQLEKSRLLSDRFSAERPKGSFSTLEIQRTEQGDSAMYLCASSFGTGHSSGNTIYFGEGSWLTVV.

The genes are TRBV7-2 and TRBJ2-2; 7 bases map to TRBD1. The CDR3 runs to 16 residues. Trimming at V came to 1 base and at J to 10 bases, leaving 12 bases not matched to a gene. Germline V gene data show CDR1 as SGHTA and CDR2 as FQGNSA. CDR3 sequence (DNA): TGTGCCAGCAGCTTAGTGACAGGGTATCCTCTTGTGGAGCTGTTTTTT. Translated, it gives CASSLVTGYPLVELFF.

Points on this clone: The same CDR3 also results from other DNA sequences found in this sample. The gene calls are TRBV6-1 and TRBJ2-1; the match to TRBD2 covers 10 bases. With 6 bases clipped from V and 0 bases from J, the junction kept 2 bases outside the gene matches. The CDR3 extends over 15 amino acids. CDR1 MNHNS and CDR2 SASEGT come from the germline V gene. This CDR3 reads CASRPSGGSYNEQFF. The DNA for the CDR3 is TGTGCCAGCAGACCTAGCGGGGGCTCCTACAATGAGCAGTTCTTC.

V and J are TRBV27 and TRBJ2-5; D is possibly TRBD2 (6 bases). There are 15 residues in the CDR3. Looked up from germline, CDR1 is MNHEY and CDR2 is SMNVEV (reference sequence). Trimming left V 5 bases short and J 5 bases short, with 18 bases between. The CDR3 bases are TGTGCCAGCAGTGACCCCGGGACTGCTTTCGAGACCCAGTACTTC. This translates into CASSDPGTAFETQYF.

Only one count was recorded for this clone. The chain has TRBV4-2 and TRBJ1-4; TRBD1 is a possible D gene (6 bases). With 6 bases removed from V and 8 bases from J, the gap between germline ends came to 16 bases. Germline-derived CDR1 and CDR2 are LGHNA and YNFKEQ. The CDR3 runs to 14 residues. This chain's CDR3 is CASRHIGGLEKLFF. DNA for the CDR3: TGTGCCAGCAGACACATAGGGGGGTTGGAAAAACTGTTTTTT.

The rearrangement uses TRBV9 and TRBJ2-2; D not resolved. The V end lost 4 bases, the J end lost 4 bases, and 14 bases lay between the germline ends. The CDR3 is 15 amino acids. The germline V gene encodes CDR1 SGDLS and CDR2 YYNGEE. This CDR3 reads CASSPSDLLTGELFF. CDR3 DNA sequence: TGTGCCAGCAGCCCATCGGACCTGCTCACCGGGGAGCTGTTTTTT.

The rearrangement joins TRBV6-1 to TRBJ1-5; TRBD1 matches 9 bases. CDR1 is MNHNS, CDR2 SASEGT, per germline. V gave up 5 bases and J gave up 6 bases; unmatched junction bases: 8. CDR3 length: 15 residues. The CDR3 DNA sequence: TGTGCCAGCAGTACCGGGACAGGGAACAGTCAGCCCCAGCATTTT. It translates to CASSTGTGNSQPQHF.

This clone occurred once. The genes are TRBV7-9 and TRBJ2-3, with D maybe TRBD1 (6 bases). CDR3 length: 13 amino acids. V lost 11 bases, J lost 2 bases, and 14 bases lay in between. Per germline, CDR1 SEHNR and CDR2 FQNEAQ (reference sequence). CDR3 region: CARGQSDTDTQYF. The DNA of the CDR3 is TGTGCCCGAGGACAGTCGGACACAGATACGCAGTATTTT.

The table lists this clone with a few counts. The chain has TRBV5-3 and TRBJ2-5; TRBD1 agrees at 10 bases. TRBV5-3 is an ORF, with its function uncertain. CDR3 size: 15 residues. V dropped 1 base and J dropped 5; count of bases not matched to a gene: 5. CDR3 in amino acids: CARSLRTGGGETQYF. CDR3 coding DNA: TGTGCCAGAAGCTTGAGGACAGGGGGTGGCGAGACCCAGTACTTC.

The V and J genes are TRBV18 and TRBJ1-3, with D possibly being TRBD1 (6 bases). Germline lookup yields CDR1 KGHSH and CDR2 LQKENI. Trimming shortened V by 3 bases and J by 3 bases, and 12 bases separated the two germline ends. The CDR3 is 15 residues long. The CDR3 bases are TGTGCCAGCTCACCGGGACACGCAGATGGAAACACCATATATTTT. It specifies CASSPGHADGNTIYF.

The chain recombines TRBV30 with TRBJ2-7; 12 nucleotides align to TRBD1. This CDR3 spans 19 amino acids. The V gene end was trimmed by 2 bases and the J gene end by 1 base; junction bases not matched to a gene: 15. Germline CDR1 reads GTSNPN; CDR2 reads SVGIG (reference sequence). The CDR3 sequence is CAWSPTLRPGQGASYEQYF. The CDR3 coding sequence is TGTGCCTGGAGTCCCACCTTACGTCCGGGACAGGGGGCATCCTACGAGCAGTACTTC.

In this sample, this clone turned up a few times. The chain employs TRBV28 and TRBJ2-1; 9 bases match TRBD2. The CDR3 is 18 amino acids. With 6 bases clipped from V and 9 bases from J, the junction kept 21 bases outside the gene matches. The germline V gene encodes CDR1 MDHEN and CDR2 SYDVKM. For the CDR3, the DNA is TGTGCCAGCAGCTATCGCCGAGGGGCTAGCGGGATTGGCGGTGAGCAGTTCTTC. Its protein product is CASSYRRGASGIGGEQFF.

A few counts support this clone. The CDR3, as DNA: TGTGCCAGCAGCCCCGGGACAGATACGCAGTATTTT. Its protein product is CASSPGTDTQYF. The rearrangement joins TRBV7-2 to TRBJ2-3; D is unclear. V lost 5 bases, J lost 3 bases, and 6 bases lay in between. The CDR3 is 12 amino acids. The germline V gene has CDR1 SGHTA and CDR2 FQGNSA. Filled out from reference TRBV7-2 and TRBJ2-3, the complete variable domain reads GAGVSQSPSNKVTEKGKDVELRCDPISGHTALYWYRQSLGQGLEFLIYFQGNSAPDKSGLPSDRFSAERTGGSVSTLTIQRTQQEDSAVYLCASSPGTDTQYFGPGTRLTVL.

This clone was picked up a small number of times. CDR3 sequence reads: CASSVISGPGNEQFF. The CDR3 DNA follows: TGTGCCAGCAGCGTGATATCGGGACCCGGGAATGAGCAGTTCTTC. The genes are TRBV9 and TRBJ2-1; D tentatively reads TRBD1 or TRBD2 (5 bases each). This CDR3 contains 15 residues. Germline V gene lookup returns CDR1 SGDLS and CDR2 YYNGEE. V lost 2 bases to trimming and J lost 7 bases, with 16 bases between them.

This sequence joins TRBV28 and TRBJ2-2; D not resolved. CDR3 length equals 16 residues. The V end was cut by 3 bases, the J end by 7 bases, with 18 bases between. CDR1 and CDR2 (germline): MDHEN, SYDVKM. The CDR3 nucleotides are TGTGCCAGCAGTTTCGGGTCAAACGGATTGGTCGGGGAGCTGTTTTTT. It encodes CASSFGSNGLVGELFF. The full variable domain, completed using reference TRBV28 and TRBJ2-2, is DVKVTQSSRYLVKRTGEKVFLECVQDMDHENMFWYRQDPGLGLRLIYFSYDVKMKEKGDIPEGYSVSREKKERFSLILESASTNQTSMYLCASSFGSNGLVGELFFGEGSRLTVL.

The gene calls are TRBV27 and TRBJ2-1; 14 nucleotides match TRBD2. This CDR3 contains 19 residues. V was clipped by 2 bases and J by 8 bases; unmatched bases: 14. Looked up from germline, CDR1 is MNHEY and CDR2 is SMNVEV (reference sequence). The CDR3 protein is CASSLNSLGLAGGGYEQFF. The CDR3 DNA is TGTGCCAGCAGTTTAAACTCCCTAGGACTAGCGGGAGGAGGCTATGAGCAGTTCTTC.

V is TRBV6-4 and J is TRBJ2-3; D possibly corresponds to TRBD2 (6 bases). Trimming pared 8 bases from V and 3 bases from J, leaving 21 bases between. The CDR3 is made up of 16 amino acids. Germline lookup yields CDR1 MRHNA and CDR2 SNTAGT. CDR3 sequence: CASANTGGSGTDTQYF. DNA of the CDR3: TGTGCCAGCGCCAACACGGGTGGTAGCGGAACAGATACGCAGTATTTT.

This chain uses TRBV5-1 with TRBJ2-5; TRBD2 matches at 10 bases. The trim removed 5 bases at V and 5 bases at J, leaving 3 bases unmatched. The CDR3 is made up of 13 amino acids. Germline assignment: CDR1 SGHRS and CDR2 YFSETQ. In DNA, the CDR3 is TGCGCCAGCAGTCCTAGCGGGAGCGAGACCCAGTACTTC. Translation gives CASSPSGSETQYF.

This clone occurred a few times. J is TRBJ1-5 and V is TRBV6-1; D is perhaps TRBD1 (5 bases). From germline, CDR1 is MNHNS and CDR2 SASEGT. Trimming removed 0 bases at V and 6 bases at J, with 12 bases between. This CDR3 contains 15 residues. The CDR3: CASSEAQGVGQPQHF. In DNA, the CDR3 is TGTGCCAGCAGTGAAGCTCAGGGTGTGGGTCAGCCCCAGCATTTT.

The V and J genes are TRBV6-6 and TRBJ2-7, with unresolved D. This CDR3 has 15 residues. Germline CDR1 is MNHNY and CDR2 is SVGAGI (reference sequence). The V end lost 5 bases, the J end lost 0 bases, and 14 bases lay between the germline ends. CDR3 nucleotides: TGTGCCAGCAGTAGGTTGGGCGGAACCTCCTACGAGCAGTACTTC. This codes for CASSRLGGTSYEQYF.

The DNA of the CDR3 is TGTGCCAGCAGCAAAGACGACGGCAATCAGCCCCAGCATTTT. This gives the protein CASSKDDGNQPQHF. The chain links TRBV21-1 to TRBJ1-5. TRBV21-1 is labeled a pseudogene. The CDR3 contains 14 residues.

The chain has TRBV11-3 and TRBJ1-2; the match to TRBD1 covers 7 bases. V lost 4 bases to trimming and J lost 0 bases; unmatched junction nucleotides: 5. The CDR3 totals 15 residues. Germline loops: CDR1 SGHNT, CDR2 YENEEA. The CDR3 loop reads CASSCHRGTNYGYTF. CDR3 in DNA: TGTGCCAGCAGCTGTCACAGGGGAACTAACTATGGCTACACCTTC.